In this sample, the clone carrying this TCR beta chain turned up many times. Its cognate antigen is unknown. The data belong to a study of glioma-infiltrating T cells. General study points: A blood CDR3 motif signature was depleted in highly divergent patients.

Per germline, CDR1 MDHEN and CDR2 SYDVKM. The CDR3 has 16 amino acids. V lost 7 bases, J lost 7 bases, and 18 bases stayed unmatched. The iRepertoire nested amplicon-rescue multiplex PCR amplified TCR alpha and beta CDR3s from RNA. Using its own MiXCR run on the multiplex PCR reads, TCRdb lists one record per CDR3 protein. The table records roughly 350,000 distinct CDR3 sequences, roughly two fifths of them present only once. What was sequenced was glioma tissue, nonneoplastic brain tissue, or PBMCs (not recorded which). This sequence originates from a human donor with low-grade glioma or glioblastoma, undergoing nonglioma brain surgery, or in good health (not recorded which). This chain uses TRBV28 with TRBJ1-1, with 7 bases that match TRBD1. CDR3: CASTSPLSTGLGEAFF. Written as DNA, the CDR3 is TGTGCCAGCACCTCCCCCCTCTCGACAGGGCTGGGTGAAGCTTTCTTT. The entire variable domain, with the rest obtained from reference TRBV28 and TRBJ1-1, is as follows: DVKVTQSSRYLVKRTGEKVFLECVQDMDHENMFWYRQDPGLGLRLIYFSYDVKMKEKGDIPEGYSVSREKKERFSLILESASTNQTSMYLCASTSPLSTGLGEAFFGQGTRLTVV.